Listed below are T cell receptor beta chains from one sample, sequenced in a study of monozygotic twins with cystic fibrosis. Profiled with immunoSEQ multiplex PCR; TCRdb holds only in-frame clones, not every one. This sample has 30,000 to 45,000 clones, with 84% found just once. Sequencing was carried out using blood. These TCRs come from a girl aged 2-10 years with cystic fibrosis. Both conserved end residues are part of each CDR3. Each record gives: clone size, J gene, D gene, V gene, CDR3 DNA, CDR3 protein. D genes are given only for firm matches. Size is omitted from some rows. Given values are once, few, many or a class for expanded clones.

clone size: NA; J gene: TRBJ1-1; D gene: TRBD1; V gene: TRBV25-1; CDR3 DNA: TGTGCCAGCAGTCCCCGGGGACAGGGGACTAACACTGAAGCTTTCTTT; CDR3 protein: CASSPRGQGTNTEAFF
clone size: NA; J gene: TRBJ1-1; D gene: NA; V gene: TRBV5-6; CDR3 DNA: TGTGCCAGCAGCTTGGTACAGGGGAACACTGAAGCTTTCTTT; CDR3 protein: CASSLVQGNTEAFF
clone size: once; J gene: TRBJ1-4; D gene: NA; V gene: TRBV7-2; CDR3 DNA: TGTGCCAGCAGTCCTTTGCCCGCAGCGAGTATTGCAACTAATGAAAAACTGTTTTTT; CDR3 protein: CASSPLPAASIATNEKLFF
clone size: NA; J gene: TRBJ1-5; D gene: NA; V gene: TRBV27; CDR3 DNA: TGTGCCGTGGGTCTGCCGACAAGGGGAAATCAGCCCCAGCATTTT; CDR3 protein: CAVGLPTRGNQPQHF
clone size: NA; J gene: TRBJ1-4; D gene: NA; V gene: TRBV19; CDR3 DNA: TGTGCCAGTAGTATAGGGTTACGGTTGGAGAATGAAAAACTGTTTTTT; CDR3 protein: CASSIGLRLENEKLFF
clone size: NA; J gene: TRBJ1-2; D gene: NA; V gene: TRBV28; CDR3 DNA: TGTGCCAGCAGTTTTCGGGGAAGGGGTGGCTACACCTTC; CDR3 protein: CASSFRGRGGYTF
clone size: once; J gene: TRBJ1-3; D gene: NA; V gene: TRBV30; CDR3 DNA: TGTGCCTCGAACCGTCCCGGGACTGTGAACACCATATATTTT; CDR3 protein: CASNRPGTVNTIYF
clone size: NA; J gene: TRBJ1-1; D gene: NA; V gene: TRBV7-6; CDR3 DNA: TGTGCCAGCAGCTTAAATGTACAGGACGTGGGCAGCACTGAAGCTTTCTTT; CDR3 protein: CASSLNVQDVGSTEAFF
clone size: NA; J gene: TRBJ2-2; D gene: NA; V gene: TRBV1; CDR3 DNA: TGCACCAGCAGCCCTAAACTAGGGAAGAGGAACACCGGGGAGCTGTTTTTT; CDR3 protein: CTSSPKLGKRNTGELFF
clone size: NA; J gene: TRBJ1-2; D gene: NA; V gene: TRBV30; CDR3 DNA: TGTGCCTGGAGTGTACACAGGCCTACTTATGGCTACACCTTC; CDR3 protein: CAWSVHRPTYGYTF
clone size: NA; J gene: TRBJ2-1; D gene: NA; V gene: TRBV7-2; CDR3 DNA: TGTGCCAGCAGCTTAGCGGGATCCCCAAGGGAGCAGTTCTTC; CDR3 protein: CASSLAGSPREQFF
clone size: NA; J gene: TRBJ1-1; D gene: NA; V gene: TRBV25-1; CDR3 DNA: TGTGCCAGCCGGGACGTCAAAGTCGGTACTGAAGCTTTCTTT; CDR3 protein: CASRDVKVGTEAFF
clone size: once; J gene: TRBJ2-3; D gene: TRBD2; V gene: TRBV29-1; CDR3 DNA: TGCAGCGTTGAACGGGGGGGCGTAGATACGCAGTATTTT; CDR3 protein: CSVERGGVDTQYF
clone size: NA; J gene: TRBJ1-2; D gene: TRBD1; V gene: TRBV29-1; CDR3 DNA: TGCAGCGTTGAGGGACAGTACTATGGCTACACCTTC; CDR3 protein: CSVEGQYYGYTF
clone size: NA; J gene: TRBJ2-5; D gene: TRBD2; V gene: TRBV6-6; CDR3 DNA: TGTGCCAGCAGTTACGGGCTAGCGGGGGCGCAAGAGACCCAGTACTTC; CDR3 protein: CASSYGLAGAQETQYF
clone size: NA; J gene: TRBJ2-3; D gene: NA; V gene: TRBV5-1; CDR3 DNA: TGCGCCAGCAGCTTGACAGGCACAGATACGCAGTATTTT; CDR3 protein: CASSLTGTDTQYF
clone size: NA; J gene: TRBJ1-2; D gene: NA; V gene: TRBV20-1; CDR3 DNA: TGCAGTGGTACAGCAAGAAGGGGCTACACCTTC; CDR3 protein: CSGTARRGYTF
clone size: NA; J gene: TRBJ1-5; D gene: TRBD1; V gene: TRBV5-8; CDR3 DNA: TGTGCCAGCCCGGGACAGCGAAATCAGCCCCAGCATTTT; CDR3 protein: CASPGQRNQPQHF
clone size: NA; J gene: TRBJ2-3; D gene: NA; V gene: TRBV5-1; CDR3 DNA: TGCGCCAGCAGCGGGAAGGGGAGCACAGATACGCAGTATTTT; CDR3 protein: CASSGKGSTDTQYF